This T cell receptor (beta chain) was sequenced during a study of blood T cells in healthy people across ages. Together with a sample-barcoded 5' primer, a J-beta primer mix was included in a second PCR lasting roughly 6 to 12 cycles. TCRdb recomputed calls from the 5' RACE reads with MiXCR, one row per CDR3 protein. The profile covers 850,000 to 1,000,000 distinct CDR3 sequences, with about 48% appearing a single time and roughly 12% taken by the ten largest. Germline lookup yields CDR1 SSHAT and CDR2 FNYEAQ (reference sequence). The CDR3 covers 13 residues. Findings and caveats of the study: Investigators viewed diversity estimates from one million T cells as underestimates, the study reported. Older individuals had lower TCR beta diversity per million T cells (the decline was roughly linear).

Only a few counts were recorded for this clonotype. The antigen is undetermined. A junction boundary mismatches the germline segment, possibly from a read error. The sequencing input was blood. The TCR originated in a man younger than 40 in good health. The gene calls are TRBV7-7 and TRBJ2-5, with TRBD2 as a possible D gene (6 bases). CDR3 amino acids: CASSPGEKETQYF. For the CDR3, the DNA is TGTGCTAGCAGCCCGGGGGAGAAAGAGACCCAGTACTTC.